Following are 14 T cell receptor beta chains from one sample sequenced in a study of T cells expressing NK-cell markers. From the 5' RACE reads, TCRdb lists one entry per CDR3 protein and no DNA. The sample data list about 380,000 distinct CDR3 sequences. What was sequenced was blood T cells: a sorted CD56 or NKG2C T cell subset, CD4+ or CD8+ T cells, or bulk PBMC T cells (not recorded which). The receptors shown here come from a man aged 18-75 years in good health.

The chain carries TRBV27 and TRBJ2-1; TCRdb indicates TRBD2, and absent DNA this call remains unverified. CDR1 is MNHEY, CDR2 SMNVEV, per germline (reference sequence). The CDR3 is 14 amino acids. CDR3 amino acids: CASSERGRYNEQFF.

The chain employs TRBV3-1 and TRBJ2-3; the D call from TCRdb, TRBD2, cannot be confirmed without DNA. In germline, CDR1 is LGHDT, CDR2 YNNKEL (reference sequence). CDR3 size: 13 residues. CDR3 sequence: CASTPHGEDTQYF.

The V gene is TRBV11-2, the J gene TRBJ2-1; the TCRdb D gene call, TRBD1, has no DNA to confirm it. The CDR3 spans 18 residues. The germline V gene has CDR1 SGHAT and CDR2 FQNNGV. The CDR3 loop reads CASSSSGQGVGTYNEQFF.

The chain has TRBV6-1 and TRBJ1-4. CDR1 is MNHNS and CDR2 is SASEGT in the germline V gene. The CDR3 covers 15 residues. CDR3 amino acids: CASSRRSATNEKLFF.

J is TRBJ2-5 and V is TRBV6-1; the D call from TCRdb, TRBD1, cannot be confirmed without DNA. The germline V gene has CDR1 MNHNS and CDR2 SASEGT. The CDR3 has 14 residues. CDR3: CASSEGGRIETQYF.

The chain is built from TRBV7-3 and TRBJ2-7; with no DNA, the TCRdb D assignment of TRBD1 cannot be verified. The CDR3 is 13 residues long. Germline values: CDR1 SGHTA, CDR2 FQGTGA. Here the CDR3 reads CASSAQGSYEQYF.

The genes are TRBV7-9 and TRBJ2-3. The CDR3 contains 12 residues. CDR1 is SEHNR, CDR2 FQNEAQ, per germline (reference sequence). CDR3 region: CASRKTEATQYF.

The chain is built from TRBV2 and TRBJ1-1. CDR3 length: 14 amino acids. Looked up from germline, CDR1 is SNHLY and CDR2 is FYNNEI. Here the CDR3 reads CASSPTGVYRKAFF.

J is TRBJ2-3 and V is TRBV29-1; lacking DNA, the TRBD2 call made by TCRdb goes unchecked. Germline CDR1 and CDR2: SQVTM and ANQGSEA. The CDR3 sequence is 14 residues long. This CDR3 reads CSVEWTTGRDTQYF.

The chain recombines TRBV2 with TRBJ2-3; TCRdb's D call, TRBD2, is unchecked because there is no DNA. The germline CDR1 and CDR2 sequences are SNHLY and FYNNEI. This CDR3 has 15 amino acids. Here the CDR3 reads CASLTSGGSTDTQYF.

This chain uses TRBV25-1 with TRBJ1-1; checking the TCRdb D call of TRBD1 is not possible without DNA. The CDR3 length is 14 residues. Germline-derived CDR1 and CDR2 are MGHDK and SYGVNS. The CDR3 loop reads CASSEGQGRTEAFF.

The chain uses TRBV6-5 and TRBJ2-2; TCRdb selects TRBD2, and the lack of DNA leaves this call unchecked. The CDR3 is 15 residues long. CDR1 and CDR2 (germline): MNHEY, SVGAGI. CDR3 sequence: CASSYSNQGRGELFF.

The chain couples TRBV5-1 to TRBJ1-4; TCRdb's D call, TRBD1, is unchecked because there is no DNA. This CDR3 is built from 15 residues. In germline, CDR1 is SGHRS, CDR2 YFSETQ. CDR3 sequence reads: CASSLSPGSWGKLFF.

This chain connects TRBV30 to TRBJ2-7. Per the germline V gene, CDR1 is GTSNPN and CDR2 is SVGIG (reference sequence). The CDR3 covers 13 residues. Here the CDR3 reads CAWTVTGWYEQYF.